Listed below are T cell receptor beta chains from one sample, sequenced in a study of T cell repertoires in cytomegalovirus infection. TCRdb reprocessed the reads via MiXCR and lists one record per CDR3 protein. This table holds about 310,000 distinct CDR3 sequences, about a sixth found once. Input material: PBMCs. These receptors were collected from a human donor in good health (CMV status not recorded). Some clones in this sample may be carry-over from other donors' samples. Both conserved end residues are part of each CDR3. Each record gives: J gene, D gene, V gene, clone size, CDR3 protein, CDR3 DNA. A D gene is named only where the DNA matches it firmly. Where a row states a size, it is once, few, many or the class of an expanded clone; other rows omit it.

>TRBJ2-7|NA|TRBV6-1|NA
CASSDRFHGGTYEQYF
TGTGCCAGCAGTGATAGGTTCCATGGGGGGACCTACGAGCAGTACTTC
>TRBJ2-7|NA|TRBV27|few
CATRGGWAYEQYF
TGTGCCACCAGGGGGGGGTGGGCCTACGAGCAGTACTTC
>TRBJ2-7|TRBD1|TRBV7-2|many
CASSRGQGAYEQYF
TGTGCCAGCAGCCGGGGACAGGGGGCCTACGAGCAGTACTTC
>TRBJ2-2|NA|TRBV7-6|few
CASSGYQGGTGELFF
TGTGCCAGCAGCGGATACCAGGGGGGCACCGGGGAGCTGTTTTTT
>TRBJ2-3|TRBD1|TRBV20-1|NA
CSAPRTGLPDTQYF
TGCAGTGCTCCGAGGACAGGGCTCCCAGATACGCAGTATTTT
>TRBJ2-1|NA|TRBV4-1|many
CASSQSPPKGDPYNEQFF
TGCGCCAGCAGCCAATCACCGCCGAAAGGGGATCCCTACAATGAGCAGTTCTTC
>TRBJ1-2|NA|TRBV7-2|many
CASSFEGGRGDGYTF
TGTGCCAGCAGCTTCGAGGGGGGGCGGGGGGATGGCTACACCTTC
>TRBJ1-5|TRBD1|TRBV20-1|NA
CSARDRVQGVLQPQHF
TGCAGTGCTAGAGATCGGGTACAGGGGGTCTTGCAGCCCCAGCATTTT
>TRBJ2-1|NA|TRBV12-3/TRBV12-4|NA
CASSLVTSNEQFF
TGTGCCAGCAGTTTAGTGACTAGTAATGAGCAGTTCTTC
>TRBJ1-5|NA|TRBV11-1|few
CASRYPAESNQPQHF
TGTGCCAGCAGGTACCCCGCAGAGAGCAATCAGCCCCAGCATTTT
>TRBJ1-5|NA|TRBV4-3|few
CASSQDAGDSNQPQHF
TGCGCCAGCAGCCAAGATGCGGGAGACAGTAATCAGCCCCAGCATTTT
>TRBJ1-6|NA|TRBV20-1|NA
CSARVTASLPLHF
TGCAGTGCTAGAGTGACAGCGAGTCTTCCCCTCCACTTT
>TRBJ2-7|NA|TRBV5-1|NA
CASIGFAGEQYF
TGCGCCAGCATAGGATTTGCGGGCGAGCAGTACTTC
>TRBJ2-1|NA|TRBV4-2|once
CASSPTGGEQFF
TGTGCCAGCAGCCCTACAGGCGGAGAGCAGTTCTTC
>TRBJ2-3|TRBD1|TRBV20-1|NA
CSAPGGQGVTDTQYF
TGCAGTGCCCCGGGCGGACAGGGGGTTACAGATACGCAGTATTTT
>TRBJ1-3|NA|TRBV11-2|NA
CASSQTTRGGNTIYF
TGTGCCAGCAGCCAAACGACACGCGGTGGAAACACCATATATTTT
>TRBJ1-5|NA|TRBV19|many
CASSLGRGHQPQHF
TGTGCCAGTAGTCTAGGACGGGGGCATCAGCCCCAGCATTTT
>TRBJ1-5|NA|TRBV6-6|NA
CASGGELGVQPQHF
TGTGCCAGCGGGGGGGAACTTGGTGTTCAGCCCCAGCATTTT